Shown below are 27 T cell receptor beta chains from a single sample sequenced in a study of cytomegalovirus exposure and HLA in healthy donors. With 60 Vbeta and 13 Jbeta primers, the PCR was carried out. Sequencing used immunoSEQ multiplex PCR; TCRdb keeps in-frame clones, though not all of them. The sample holds approximately 140,000 clones, just under 65% seen once. The specimen sequenced was PBMCs. These receptors originate from an older woman in good health and CMV-seropositive.

The genes are TRBV28 and TRBJ2-7; 11 bases agree with TRBD2. Unmatched junction bases numbered 5, after V lost 6 bases and J lost 4 bases. The CDR3 is 14 residues long. Germline values: CDR1 MDHEN, CDR2 SYDVKM. CDR3 protein: CASSRTSGWYEQYF. CDR3 nucleotides: TGTGCCAGCAGCCGGACTAGCGGGTGGTACGAGCAGTACTTC. Full variable domain (outside the CDR3, taken from reference TRBV28 and TRBJ2-7): DVKVTQSSRYLVKRTGEKVFLECVQDMDHENMFWYRQDPGLGLRLIYFSYDVKMKEKGDIPEGYSVSREKKERFSLILESASTNQTSMYLCASSRTSGWYEQYFGPGTRLTVT.

The chain links TRBV28 to TRBJ2-2, with 9 bases aligning to TRBD2. The CDR3 spans 15 residues. V lost 5 bases and J lost 6; bases outside the gene matches: 7. The germline V gene has CDR1 MDHEN and CDR2 SYDVKM. CDR3 protein: CASSGGASGAGELFF. Here the CDR3 DNA reads TGTGCCAGCAGTGGGGGGGCTAGCGGGGCCGGGGAGCTGTTTTTT.

The V and J genes are TRBV5-1 and TRBJ2-1; no clear D gene. V gave up 1 base and J gave up 7 bases, with 9 bases separating them. Per germline, CDR1 SGHRS and CDR2 YFSETQ. The CDR3 loop spans 13 amino acids. CDR3 protein: CASSLKQPNEQFF. The CDR3 DNA follows: TGCGCCAGCAGCTTGAAACAGCCTAATGAGCAGTTCTTC.

There are a few counts of this clone. The V and J genes are TRBV19 and TRBJ2-1; D not certain. CDR3 size: 12 residues. Trimming took off 2 bases at V and 12 bases at J, with 11 bases between the two ends. Germline V CDR1 and CDR2: LNHDA, SQIVND (reference sequence). The CDR3 is CASSIPPTRQFF. In DNA form, the CDR3 reads TGTGCCAGTAGTATACCCCCTACCCGGCAGTTCTTC.

The chain combines TRBV7-3 with TRBJ2-1, with D perhaps TRBD2 (6 bases). CDR3 size: 16 residues. CDR1 and CDR2 (germline): SGHTA, FQGTGA. The V end was cut by 0 bases, the J end by 7 bases, with 16 bases between. Written as DNA, the CDR3 is TGTGCCAGCAGCTTAACGATCGGGGGACGCATGAATGAGCAGTTCTTC. This sequence encodes CASSLTIGGRMNEQFF.

A few counts support this clone. The same CDR3 can be traced to other DNA sequences in this sample. The chain links TRBV7-9 to TRBJ2-5, with D tentatively TRBD1 (6 bases). This CDR3 is built from 14 residues. CDR1 is SEHNR, CDR2 FQNEAQ, per germline (reference sequence). V was clipped by 1 base and J by 3 bases, with 9 bases between them. The CDR3 here is CASSLGTVKETQYF. The CDR3 DNA reads TGTGCCAGCAGCTTAGGGACAGTGAAAGAGACCCAGTACTTC.

This clone has more than one count but fewer than ten. This chain joins TRBV9 and TRBJ2-7, with 14 bases that match TRBD2. There are 16 residues in the CDR3. Germline lookup yields CDR1 SGDLS and CDR2 YYNGEE. The ends lost 7 bases at V and 0 bases at J; junction bases unmatched: 6. As DNA, the CDR3 is TGTGCCAGCTCCGGGGGGACTAGCGGGAGCTCCTACGAGCAGTACTTC. Translated, it gives CASSGGTSGSSYEQYF.

The chain is built from TRBV5-6 and TRBJ2-7; 8 bases agree with TRBD2. Trimming cost V 0 bases and J 0 bases; bases outside gene matches: 5. The CDR3 totals 16 residues. Germline V gene lookup returns CDR1 SGHDT and CDR2 YYEEEE. This chain's CDR3 is CASSLVSGRGSYEQYF. In DNA form, the CDR3 reads TGTGCCAGCAGCTTGGTCTCCGGGAGGGGCTCCTACGAGCAGTACTTC.

The table lists this clone with a count of one. The V and J genes are TRBV6-1 and TRBJ1-2; D gene uncertain. V was pared by 1 base and J by 0 bases, with 9 bases between. Germline V gives CDR1 MNHNS, CDR2 SASEGT. The CDR3 runs to 15 residues. For the CDR3, the DNA is TGTGCCAGCAGTGAAGTACCAGGATCTAACTATGGCTACACCTTC. Translation: CASSEVPGSNYGYTF.

This clone was seen a handful of times. The chain combines TRBV6-4 with TRBJ2-3, with a possible D match to TRBD1 (6 bases). The V end was cut by 6 bases, the J end by 6 bases, with 16 bases between. The CDR3 sequence is 14 residues long. Germline V gene lookup returns CDR1 MRHNA and CDR2 SNTAGT. CDR3 in DNA: TGTGCCAGCAGCGAAGGGGGTTCATTGGATACGCAGTATTTT. This encodes CASSEGGSLDTQYF.

This rearrangement joins TRBV9 to TRBJ2-5; 7 nucleotides agree with TRBD2. The J call may be incorrect, as the DNA end agrees better with TRBJ2-7. The CDR3 is 15 residues long. In germline, CDR1 is SGDLS, CDR2 YYNGEE. Here the CDR3 reads CASSVSGEGSYEQYF. The DNA for the CDR3 is TGTGCCAGCAGCGTATCGGGGGAGGGGAGCTACGAGCAGTACTTC.

This clone appeared a single time. The chain employs TRBV19 and TRBJ1-1; maybe TRBD1 (5 bases). V shed 4 bases and J shed 6 bases, with 18 bases lying between them. Germline values: CDR1 LNHDA, CDR2 SQIVND (reference sequence). The CDR3 loop spans 15 amino acids. CDR3 sequence: CASSTRASRGAEAFF. The CDR3, as DNA: TGTGCCAGTAGTACGCGGGCGTCACGGGGGGCTGAAGCTTTCTTT.

The chain recombines TRBV15 with TRBJ2-7; D gene unclear. V was trimmed by 0 bases and J by 3 bases, leaving 9 bases between them. Germline CDR1 and CDR2: LNHNV and YYDKDF (reference sequence). The CDR3 is 14 amino acids. In DNA, the CDR3 is TGTGCCACCAGCAGAGATGAGGCCGACTACGAGCAGTACTTC. Amino acid sequence: CATSRDEADYEQYF.

This clone was seen a handful of times. The rearrangement uses TRBV7-3 and TRBJ2-1, with D possibly being TRBD1 (6 bases). V was pared by 1 base and J by 9 bases, with 13 bases between. CDR3 length equals 14 residues. Germline V gives CDR1 SGHTA, CDR2 FQGTGA. In DNA form, the CDR3 reads TGTGCCAGCAGCTTAAACAGGGATGAGGGTGAGCAGTTCTTC. It is translated as CASSLNRDEGEQFF.

J is TRBJ2-7 and V is TRBV7-2, with 11 bases lining up with TRBD2. The CDR3 has 15 residues. CDR1 and CDR2 from the germline V gene are SGHTA and FQGNSA. V was pared by 5 bases and J by 2 bases, with 5 bases of the junction left unmatched. The CDR3 loop reads CASSARLAGPYEQYF. CDR3 DNA sequence: TGTGCCAGCAGCGCCCGACTAGCGGGACCCTACGAGCAGTACTTC.

V gene TRBV10-3 combines with J gene TRBJ2-3; the match to TRBD2 covers 9 bases. This CDR3 has 14 residues. The germline V gene has CDR1 ENHRY and CDR2 SYGVKD. V gave up 4 bases and J gave up 5 bases; unmatched junction bases: 4. The CDR3 coding sequence is TGTGCCATCAGTGGCGGGAGGGCCGGAGATACGCAGTATTTT. Translated, it gives CAISGGRAGDTQYF.

The rearrangement joins TRBV27 to TRBJ1-1, with D possibly being TRBD1 (5 bases). Germline CDR1 MNHEY, CDR2 SMNVEV (reference sequence). The CDR3 sequence is 14 residues long. V dropped 3 bases and J dropped 3 bases, with 11 bases sitting between them. Here the CDR3 reads CASSFYARDTEAFF. CDR3 in DNA: TGTGCCAGCAGTTTCTACGCCAGGGACACTGAAGCTTTCTTT.

This chain links TRBV4-2 with TRBJ2-5; tentative D call: TRBD2 (6 bases). V was clipped by 4 bases and J by 5 bases, with 14 bases between them. The germline gives CDR1 LGHNA, CDR2 YNFKEQ. The CDR3 is made up of 14 amino acids. The CDR3 spells CASSLELGGETQYF. CDR3 nucleotide sequence: TGTGCCAGCAGCCTGGAACTAGGAGGGGAGACCCAGTACTTC.

This chain uses TRBV7-2 with TRBJ2-5; TRBD2 is a possible D gene (5 bases). The germline V gene encodes CDR1 SGHTA and CDR2 FQGNSA. This CDR3 has 14 amino acids. V was shortened by 1 base and J by 5 bases, with 11 bases between the two germline ends. The CDR3 nucleotides read TGTGCCAGCAGCTTAGGAATAGCGTACGAGACCCAGTACTTC. It specifies CASSLGIAYETQYF.

This clone appeared a few times. The chain recombines TRBV7-2 with TRBJ1-5; 8 nucleotides agree with TRBD1. Trimming took 5 bases from V and 6 from J; bases not matched to a gene: 9. CDR1 and CDR2 from the germline V gene are SGHTA and FQGNSA. This CDR3 contains 15 residues. The CDR3 DNA follows: TGTGCCAGCAGCATGACAGGGGTAGGGATTCAGCCCCAGCATTTT. Translating it yields CASSMTGVGIQPQHF.

The V gene is TRBV7-2, the J gene TRBJ2-3, with D unclear. V lost 4 bases to trimming and J lost 0 bases, with 2 bases between them. This CDR3 has 12 amino acids. Germline V gene sequence: CDR1 SGHTA, CDR2 FQGNSA. In DNA, the CDR3 is TGTGCCAGCAGCTCGAGCACAGATACGCAGTATTTT. Translated, it gives CASSSSTDTQYF.

J is TRBJ1-2 and V is TRBV7-9; the D is unclear. CDR1 is SEHNR, CDR2 FQNEAQ, per germline (reference sequence). The CDR3 covers 14 residues. Trimming took 1 base from V and 8 from J, leaving 14 bases between them. Here the CDR3 reads CASSLGMESGGYTF. In DNA form, the CDR3 reads TGTGCCAGCAGCTTAGGAATGGAGTCTGGCGGCTACACCTTC.

V gene TRBV7-6 combines with J gene TRBJ2-2; the match to TRBD2 covers 11 bases. J gave up 5 bases and V 5 bases, and 4 bases lay outside the gene matches. In germline, CDR1 is SGHVS, CDR2 FNYEAQ. The CDR3 loop spans 15 amino acids. In nucleotides, the CDR3 is TGTGCCAGCAGCCTACTAGCGGGAGATACCGGGGAGCTGTTTTTT. It encodes CASSLLAGDTGELFF.

V and J are TRBV6-6 and TRBJ2-7; 8 positions agree with TRBD2. With V trimmed by 6 bases and J by 4 bases, 14 bases remained unmatched. The germline V gene has CDR1 MNHNY and CDR2 SVGAGI (reference sequence). The CDR3 is 16 amino acids. In DNA, the CDR3 is TGTGCCAGCAGCCGTACCTCTAGCGGGTCCCAGTACGAGCAGTACTTC. This encodes CASSRTSSGSQYEQYF.

V usage is TRBV7-9 and J usage is TRBJ1-3, with D unresolved. Germline V gene sequence: CDR1 SEHNR, CDR2 FQNEAQ (reference sequence). The ends were cut back, 5 bases at V and 0 bases at J, with 11 bases in the middle. The CDR3 is made up of 15 amino acids. CDR3 sequence reads: CASSDTSRSGNTIYF. The CDR3, as DNA: TGTGCCAGCAGCGATACTTCCCGCTCTGGAAACACCATATATTTT.

The CDR3 protein is CASNRQGRNTEAFF. The CDR3 nucleotides read TGTGCCAGCAACCGACAGGGGCGGAACACTGAAGCTTTCTTT. This chain connects TRBV2 to TRBJ1-1; TRBD1 matches at 8 bases. The CDR3 has 14 residues. The germline V gene encodes CDR1 SNHLY and CDR2 FYNNEI. V lost 7 bases, J lost 1 base, and 5 bases stayed unmatched.

The DNA for the CDR3 is TGTGCCAGCATTGGCGGGTTTTACTCGAGCTCCTACAATGAGCAGTTCTTC. Translated: CASIGGFYSSSYNEQFF. The chain employs TRBV28 and TRBJ2-1; D possibly corresponds to TRBD2 (5 bases). Trimming stripped 7 bases from V and 0 bases from J, with 19 bases between. The germline gives CDR1 MDHEN, CDR2 SYDVKM. The CDR3 runs to 17 residues.